This T cell receptor (beta chain) is from a study of blood T cell repertoires in COVID-19. Study-level information: Nucleic acid was either cDNA or gDNA, and it came from T cells, B-cell-depleted T cells, or PBMCs.

The V and J ends lost 5 bases and 3 bases respectively, with 10 bases between them. The germline V gene encodes CDR1 SGHVS and CDR2 FNYEAQ. The CDR3 covers 13 residues. As processed by the authors: Cell counts per sample came from amplifying reference gene primers. Using immunoSEQ multiplex PCR, the repertoire was profiled, and TCRdb retains in-frame clones only, with some absent. V, J and clone size are taken as reported in that table, and D and trimming were inferred from the DNA itself. The sample yields about 350,000 clones, about nine tenths seen once. During the 2 weeks before they entered the study, exposed participants had met someone with a PCR-confirmed or clinician-diagnosed COVID-19 case.

This receptor was identified in a woman aged 30 to 39 who had been exposed to COVID-19. What was sequenced was PBMCs or T cells enriched from blood (not recorded which). V is TRBV7-6 and J is TRBJ1-1, with unresolved D. CDR3 protein: CASSPGQHTEAFF. The DNA of the CDR3 is TGTGCCAGCAGCCCCGGTCAACACACTGAAGCTTTCTTT.